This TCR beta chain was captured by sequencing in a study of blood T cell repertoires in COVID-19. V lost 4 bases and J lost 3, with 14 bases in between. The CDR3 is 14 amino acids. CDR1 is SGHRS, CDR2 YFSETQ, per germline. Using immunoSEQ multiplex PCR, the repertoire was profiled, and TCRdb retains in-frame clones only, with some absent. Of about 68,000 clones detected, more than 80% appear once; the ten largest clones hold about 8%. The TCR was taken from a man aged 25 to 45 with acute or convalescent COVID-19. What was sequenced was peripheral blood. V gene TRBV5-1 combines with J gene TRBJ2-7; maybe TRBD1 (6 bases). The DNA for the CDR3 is TGCGCCAGCAGCCTAAGACAGGTCGACTACGAGCAGTACTTC. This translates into CASSLRQVDYEQYF.